A few counts support the clone carrying this T cell receptor (beta chain). Its target is unknown. Each CDR3 protein is one row after TCRdb ran MiXCR on the RACE reads. The table records around 250,000 distinct CDR3 sequences, about 8.1% of them present only once. Time point specified: pre-sensitization, week 0. Treatment here: therapeutic diphenylcyclopropenone sensitization with weekly scalp DPC. The sample is drawn from a study of human T cells and chemical hapten exposure. Study-level information: Upper-back patch tests with 0.01% DPC were read at 6 days. The patients were mostly female; they had alopecia areata, totalis or universalis.

Findings of the study overall: Expanded TCR sets contained significantly more large CDR3 similarity clusters than controls.

V was pared by 5 bases and J by 3 bases, with 10 bases of the junction left unmatched. The germline V gene encodes CDR1 MNHNY and CDR2 SVGAGI (reference sequence). This CDR3 has 15 amino acids. The chain couples TRBV6-6 to TRBJ2-7, with 7 bases identical to TRBD2. The TCR sequence derives from a woman between 40 and 50 years old with alopecia areata. Some clones in this sample may be carry-over from other donors' samples. Sequenced material: whole blood, taken in connection with sensitization to the hapten diphenylcyclopropenone (DPC). The CDR3 spells CASSQSGALGYEQYF. In DNA form, the CDR3 reads TGTGCCAGCAGTCAAAGCGGGGCACTGGGCTACGAGCAGTACTTC.